This paragraph reports one T cell receptor (beta chain). The V and J ends lost 4 bases and 2 bases, in that order; junction bases with no gene match: 6. CDR3 size: 15 residues. The germline V gene has CDR1 SGDLS and CDR2 YYNGEE. This sample is drawn from a study of blood T cell repertoires in COVID-19. Turning to the study itself: The study drew acute and convalescent COVID-19 samples from the United States, Italy and Spain. T cells, B-cell-depleted T cells, or PBMCs supplied cDNA or gDNA.

Some clones are missing from TCRdb's copy, which holds only in-frame ones; the method was immunoSEQ multiplex PCR. The table includes about 150,000 clones, around four fifths detected once. Sequenced: PBMCs or T cells enriched from blood (not recorded which). The receptor was derived from a woman between 45 and 65 years old with acute COVID-19. This rearrangement joins TRBV9 to TRBJ1-2; 9 nucleotides align to TRBD1. CDR3 coding DNA: TGTGCCAGCAGCACCCAGACAGGGGGGAACTATGGCTACACCTTC. It specifies CASSTQTGGNYGYTF.